What follows are 11 T cell receptor beta chains derived from one specimen sequenced in a study of blood T cell repertoires in COVID-19. This table comes from immunoSEQ multiplex PCR, and its TCRdb copy is limited to in-frame clones, with some not included. The data show over 45,000 clones, roughly 87% seen once. The material sequenced was peripheral blood. Receptor source: a man in his forties with COVID-19, enrolled during active disease.

The V call is TRBV4-1, the J call TRBJ2-3; no definite D call. Germline values: CDR1 MGHRA, CDR2 YSYEKL. The CDR3 covers 16 residues. The germline V and J ends were trimmed by 6 bases and 0 bases, with 16 bases remaining between them. CDR3 bases: TGCGCCAGCAGTCTTCTGAGTGTCCCTAGCACAGATACGCAGTATTTT. This codes for CASSLLSVPSTDTQYF.

The rearrangement joins TRBV20-1 to TRBJ1-5, with D possibly TRBD1 on 6 matching bases. With 3 bases removed from V and 6 bases from J, the gap between germline ends came to 12 bases. This CDR3 is built from 13 residues. Per germline, CDR1 DFQATT and CDR2 SNEGSKA (reference sequence). Here the CDR3 DNA reads TGCAGTGCTAGTAAGGGGGTTGGTCAGCCCCAGCATTTT. As protein: CSASKGVGQPQHF.

The genes are TRBV7-9 and TRBJ1-6, with a tentative D call TRBD1 (6 bases). Germline V gene data show CDR1 as SEHNR and CDR2 as FQNEAQ (reference sequence). CDR3 length equals 12 residues. Trimming took 1 base from V and 17 from J, leaving 12 bases between them. The DNA of the CDR3 is TGTGCCAGCAGCTTAGGTGCAGGGGCGATCCACTTT. Protein product: CASSLGAGAIHF.

The CDR3 loop is CASSLLGGPNNEQFF. In DNA form, the CDR3 reads TGTGCCAGCAGCTTATTGGGAGGGCCGAACAATGAGCAGTTCTTC. The chain recombines TRBV13 with TRBJ2-1; 7 bases map to TRBD2. Per the germline V gene, CDR1 is PRHDT and CDR2 is FYEKMQ (reference sequence). The CDR3 has 15 amino acids. V trimming: 2 bases; J trimming: 5 bases; junction bases outside the gene matches: 6. The variable domain in full, completed from reference TRBV13 and TRBJ2-1, reads AAGVIQSPRHLIKEKRETATLKCYPIPRHDTVYWYQQGPGQDPQFLISFYEKMQSDKGSIPDRFSAQQFSDYHSELNMSSLELGDSALYFCASSLLGGPNNEQFFGPGTRLTVL.

This CDR3 reads CASSDSGEGCEKLFF. The CDR3 bases are TGTGCCAGCAGTGACTCTGGGGAGGGATGTGAAAAACTGTTTTTT. This chain links TRBV6-4 with TRBJ1-4; no clear D gene. Deletions cut 0 bases from V and 7 bases from J, with 12 bases between. Germline V lookup: CDR1 MRHNA, CDR2 SNTAGT. The CDR3 has 15 residues.

V and J are TRBV11-2 and TRBJ2-3; 8 bases agree with TRBD2. Losses at the gene ends were 3 bases for V and 2 bases for J; bases not matched to a gene: 1. The CDR3 totals 14 residues. Germline loops: CDR1 SGHAT, CDR2 FQNNGV. The DNA of the CDR3 is TGTGCCAGCAGCTTGGGACTAGACACAGATACGCAGTATTTT. Its translation is CASSLGLDTDTQYF.

The chain recombines TRBV18 with TRBJ1-5; unclear D gene. The germline gives CDR1 KGHSH, CDR2 LQKENI. The ends were cut back, 6 bases at V and 0 bases at J, with 12 bases in the middle. The CDR3 has 15 residues. The CDR3 sequence: CASSPTQASNQPQHF. The CDR3 DNA reads TGTGCCAGCTCCCCGACCCAGGCTAGCAATCAGCCCCAGCATTTT.

This clone appeared a single time. The chain combines TRBV28 with TRBJ1-5, with TRBD1 as a possible D gene (6 bases). Trimming removed 6 bases at V and 5 bases at J, with 17 bases between. The CDR3 loop spans 15 amino acids. Germline loops: CDR1 MDHEN, CDR2 SYDVKM. CDR3 coding DNA: TGTGCCAGCAGCACAGGGAAAGCATTCGATCAGCCCCAGCATTTT. Protein sequence: CASSTGKAFDQPQHF.

The chain couples TRBV3-1 (or the pseudogene TRBV3-2) to TRBJ2-3; D is perhaps TRBD1 (5 bases). The CDR3 is 16 residues long. Germline V CDR1 and CDR2: LGHDT, YNNKEL (reference sequence). V was cut by 0 bases and J by 3 bases, with 13 bases left in between. The CDR3 here is CASSQDWGGYTDTQYF. The CDR3 bases are TGTGCCAGCAGCCAAGATTGGGGCGGTTATACAGATACGCAGTATTTT.

This chain uses TRBV7-8 with TRBJ1-4; a weak D match, TRBD1 (6 bases). CDR1 SGHVS and CDR2 FQNEAQ come from the germline V gene. The CDR3 runs to 18 residues. V shed 2 bases and J shed 5 bases, with 21 bases lying between them. CDR3: CASSLSGGAGDYNEKLFF. The CDR3 DNA reads TGTGCCAGCAGCTTATCCGGTGGGGCAGGGGACTACAATGAAAAACTGTTTTTT.

V is TRBV6-4 and J is TRBJ2-7; no definite D call. Deletions cut 7 bases from V and 4 bases from J, with 8 bases between. Germline loops: CDR1 MRHNA, CDR2 SNTAGT. This CDR3 contains 11 residues. The CDR3 is CASTVFYEQYF. CDR3 nucleotide sequence: TGTGCCAGCACGGTTTTTTACGAGCAGTACTTC.